This TCR beta chain appears in the sequencing data of a study of Graves' ophthalmopathy and Graves' hyperthyroidism. Overall study findings and caveats: Separation of ophthalmopathy from stable hyperthyroidism was achieved by a 13-signature model, at 85% to 90% sensitivity and roughly 77% specificity. Among expanded thyroid clonotypes above 0.001 frequency, most also occurred in blood.

The sequenced template was RNA, covering the TCR beta CDR3 region. Second-round multiplex PCR came after first-round RT-PCR with HTBI primers. TCRdb independently ran MiXCR on the multiplex PCR reads; one entry per CDR3 protein. The repertoire holds about 500,000 distinct CDR3 sequences, with approximately 35% as singletons. Remarks on this clonotype: The antigen remains unidentified.

Trimming took 6 bases from V and 2 from J; bases not matched to a gene: 7. This CDR3 is 14 amino acids long. This receptor was identified in an adult man with Graves' hyperthyroidism. What was sequenced was peripheral blood or thyroid tissue (not recorded which). The J gene is TRBJ2-7, the V gene TRBV12-3 or TRBV12-4; 7 bases fit TRBD1. The CDR3 loop reads CASRPPGQTYEQYF. The CDR3 DNA follows: TGTGCCAGCAGACCACCGGGACAGACCTACGAGCAGTACTTC.